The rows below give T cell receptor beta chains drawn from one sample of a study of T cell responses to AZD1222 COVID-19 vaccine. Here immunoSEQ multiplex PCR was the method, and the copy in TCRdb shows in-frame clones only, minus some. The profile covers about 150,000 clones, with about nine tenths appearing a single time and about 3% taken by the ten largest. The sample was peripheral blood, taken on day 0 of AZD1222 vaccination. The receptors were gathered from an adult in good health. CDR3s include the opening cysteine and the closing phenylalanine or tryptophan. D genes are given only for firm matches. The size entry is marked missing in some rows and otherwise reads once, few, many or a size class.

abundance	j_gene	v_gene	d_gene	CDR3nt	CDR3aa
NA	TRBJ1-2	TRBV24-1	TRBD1	TGTGCCACCAGTGATAGAGGGGGCCCCTATGGCTACACCTTC	CATSDRGGPYGYTF
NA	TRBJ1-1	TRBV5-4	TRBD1	TGTGCCAGCACACAGGACAGGGGGCTTCAAGCTTTCTTT	CASTQDRGLQAFF
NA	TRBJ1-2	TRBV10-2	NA	TGCGCCAGCAGTGACAGGCTTAACTATGGCTACACCTTC	CASSDRLNYGYTF
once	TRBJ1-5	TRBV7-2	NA	TGTGCCAGCAGCCCCGGGCAACATGGCAATCAGCCCCAGCATTTT	CASSPGQHGNQPQHF
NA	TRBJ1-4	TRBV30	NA	TGTGCCTGGGACCCGGCTGGTGAAAAACTGTTTTTT	CAWDPAGEKLFF
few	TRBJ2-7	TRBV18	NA	TGTGCCAGCTCTCAGGGGGGTTACGAGCAGTACTTC	CASSQGGYEQYF
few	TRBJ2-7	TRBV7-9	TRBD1	TGTGCCAGCAGCTTAGGGCAGGGGGCTACCTACGAGCAGTACTTC	CASSLGQGATYEQYF
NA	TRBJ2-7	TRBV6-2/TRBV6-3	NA	TGTGCCAGCAGTTATGTGGGGCGGGACAGAATCTCCTACGAGCAGTACTTC	CASSYVGRDRISYEQYF
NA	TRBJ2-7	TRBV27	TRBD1	TGTGCCAGCTGGGACAGGGGCCACGAGCAGTACTTC	CASWDRGHEQYF
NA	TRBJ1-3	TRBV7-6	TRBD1	TGTGCCAGCAGCCCCGATCGGGACAGGAGTTCTGGAAACACCATATATTTT	CASSPDRDRSSGNTIYF
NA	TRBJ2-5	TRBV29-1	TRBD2	TGCAGCGTTGAAGATCGGACTAGAAGGGACCAAGAGACCCAGTACTTC	CSVEDRTRRDQETQYF
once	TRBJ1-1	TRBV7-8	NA	TGTGCCAGCAGCACGAAGCGTTGGGCATCTGGTGGCACTGAAGCTTTCTTT	CASSTKRWASGGTEAFF
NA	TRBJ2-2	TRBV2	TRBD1	TGTGCCAGCAGCGTGGACAGGGGGCGCGGCGGGGAGCTGTTTTTT	CASSVDRGRGGELFF
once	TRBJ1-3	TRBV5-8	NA	TGTGCCAGCAGCTTCCGGGGCCCTGGAAACACCATATATTTT	CASSFRGPGNTIYF